This T cell receptor beta chain appears in the sequencing data of a study of T-cell memory formation after mild COVID-19. Overall study context: The TCR clusters were mostly specific to one donor.

The CDR3 extends over 13 amino acids. With 0 bases removed from V and 0 bases from J, the gap between germline ends came to 6 bases. From germline, CDR1 is GTSNPN and CDR2 SVGIG (reference sequence). This clonotype was seen a handful of times. Its antigen is currently unknown. Study-wide results and limits: Clones which contracted sat mainly in CM and EM if CD4+, and in EMRA if CD8+. There was a balanced CD4/CD8 profile in clones contracting day 15 to 85, and later expanders leaned CD4+.

cDNA libraries for TCR alpha and TCR beta, carrying sample barcodes and UMIs, came from 5'RACE with constant-segment primers. TCRdb re-called the 5' RACE reads with MiXCR, one entry per CDR3 protein. The sample yields 350,000 to 500,000 distinct CDR3 sequences, about 20% seen once. The chain joins TRBV30 to TRBJ2-7, with D possibly being TRBD2 (5 bases). This sequence was found in a man aged 18 to 29 who had mild COVID-19 (a few samples of this study predate the infection). Cell type and time point are not known. Source material: PBMCs or a T cell subset sorted from them (not recorded which). CDR3 amino acids: CAWSVDYSYEQYF. Written as DNA, the CDR3 is TGTGCCTGGAGTGTCGACTACTCCTACGAGCAGTACTTC.